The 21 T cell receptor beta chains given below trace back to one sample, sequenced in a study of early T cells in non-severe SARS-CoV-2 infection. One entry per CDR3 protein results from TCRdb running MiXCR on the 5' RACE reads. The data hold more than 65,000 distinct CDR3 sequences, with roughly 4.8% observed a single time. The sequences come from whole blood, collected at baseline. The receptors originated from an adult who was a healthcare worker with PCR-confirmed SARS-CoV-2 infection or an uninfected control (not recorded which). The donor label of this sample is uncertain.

The CDR3 region has the DNA TGCGCCAGCAGTTTCACAGGGGGGAGCAATCAGCCCCAGCATTTT. This gives the protein CASSFTGGSNQPQHF. V gene TRBV5-1 combines with J gene TRBJ1-5; 8 positions agree with TRBD1. The J segment lost 1 base and the V segment lost 5 bases, leaving 5 bases of the junction unmatched. There are 15 residues in the CDR3. CDR1 SGHRS and CDR2 YFSETQ come from the germline V gene.

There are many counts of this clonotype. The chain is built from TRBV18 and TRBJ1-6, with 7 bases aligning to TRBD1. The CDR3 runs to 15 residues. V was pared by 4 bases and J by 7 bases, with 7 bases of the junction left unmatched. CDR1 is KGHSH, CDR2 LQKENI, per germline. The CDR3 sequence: CASSQTGTENSPLHF. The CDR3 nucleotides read TGTGCCAGCTCACAAACCGGGACAGAGAATTCACCCCTCCACTTT.

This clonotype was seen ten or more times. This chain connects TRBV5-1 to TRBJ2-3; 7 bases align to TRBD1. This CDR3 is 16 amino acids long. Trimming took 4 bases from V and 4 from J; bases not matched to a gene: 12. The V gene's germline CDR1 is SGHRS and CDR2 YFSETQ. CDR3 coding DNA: TGCGCCAGCAGCCGCGCCACAGGGGAGATCGCAGATACGCAGTATTTT. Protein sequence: CASSRATGEIADTQYF.

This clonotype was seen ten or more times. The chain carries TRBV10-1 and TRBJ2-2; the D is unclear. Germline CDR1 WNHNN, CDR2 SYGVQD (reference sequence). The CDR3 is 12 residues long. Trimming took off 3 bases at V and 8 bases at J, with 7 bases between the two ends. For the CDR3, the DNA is TGCGCCAGCAGTGAAAGGCTAGGGGAGCTGTTTTTT. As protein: CASSERLGELFF.

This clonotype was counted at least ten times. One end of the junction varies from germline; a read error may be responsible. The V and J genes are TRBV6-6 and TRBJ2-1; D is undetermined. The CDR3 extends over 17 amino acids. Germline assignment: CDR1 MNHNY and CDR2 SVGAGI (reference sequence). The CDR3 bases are TGTGCCAGCAGTTCGGGCAGGATCCCTACCTCCTATAATGAGCAGTTCTTC. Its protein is CASSSGRIPTSYNEQFF.

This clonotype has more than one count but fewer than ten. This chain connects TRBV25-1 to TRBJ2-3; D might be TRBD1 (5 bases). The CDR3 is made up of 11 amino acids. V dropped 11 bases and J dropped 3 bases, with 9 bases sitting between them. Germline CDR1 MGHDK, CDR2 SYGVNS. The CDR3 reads CAAGYTDTQYF. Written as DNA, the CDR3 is TGTGCCGCAGGGTATACAGATACGCAGTATTTT. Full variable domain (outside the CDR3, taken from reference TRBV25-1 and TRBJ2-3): EADIYQTPRYLVIGTGKKITLECSQTMGHDKMYWYQQDPGMELHLIHYSYGVNSTEKGDLSSESTVSRIRTEHFPLTLESARPSHTSQYLCAAGYTDTQYFGPGTRLTVL.

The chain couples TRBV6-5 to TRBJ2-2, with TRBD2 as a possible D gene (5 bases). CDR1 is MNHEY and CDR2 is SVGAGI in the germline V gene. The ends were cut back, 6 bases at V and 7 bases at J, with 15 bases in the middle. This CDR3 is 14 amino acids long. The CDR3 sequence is CASSSTVGSGELFF. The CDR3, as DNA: TGTGCCAGCAGCTCAACTGTAGGGAGCGGGGAGCTGTTTTTT.

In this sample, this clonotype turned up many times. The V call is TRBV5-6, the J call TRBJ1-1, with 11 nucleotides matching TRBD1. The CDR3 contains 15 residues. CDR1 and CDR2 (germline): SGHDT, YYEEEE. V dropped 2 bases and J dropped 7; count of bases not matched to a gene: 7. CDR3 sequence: CASSFRGTGGREAFF. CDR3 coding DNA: TGTGCCAGCAGCTTCCGAGGGACAGGGGGTCGTGAAGCTTTCTTT.

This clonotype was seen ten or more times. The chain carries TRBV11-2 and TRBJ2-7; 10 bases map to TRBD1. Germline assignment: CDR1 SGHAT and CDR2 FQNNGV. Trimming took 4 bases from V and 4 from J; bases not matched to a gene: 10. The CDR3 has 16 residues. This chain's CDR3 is CASSSGTGVQRYEQYF. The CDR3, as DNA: TGTGCCAGCAGCTCCGGGACAGGGGTCCAACGGTACGAGCAGTACTTC. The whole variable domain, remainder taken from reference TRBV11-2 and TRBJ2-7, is EAGVAQSPRYKIIEKRQSVAFWCNPISGHATLYWYQQILGQGPKLLIQFQNNGVVDDSQLPKDRFSAERLKGVDSTLKIQPAKLEDSAVYLCASSSGTGVQRYEQYFGPGTRLTVT.

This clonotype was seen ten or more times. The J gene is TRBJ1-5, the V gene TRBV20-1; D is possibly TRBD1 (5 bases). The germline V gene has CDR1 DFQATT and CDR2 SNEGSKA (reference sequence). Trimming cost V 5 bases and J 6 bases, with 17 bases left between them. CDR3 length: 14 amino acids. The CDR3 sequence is CSASQRIGTQPQHF. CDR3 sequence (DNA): TGCAGTGCTTCCCAGAGGATCGGGACTCAGCCCCAGCATTTT.

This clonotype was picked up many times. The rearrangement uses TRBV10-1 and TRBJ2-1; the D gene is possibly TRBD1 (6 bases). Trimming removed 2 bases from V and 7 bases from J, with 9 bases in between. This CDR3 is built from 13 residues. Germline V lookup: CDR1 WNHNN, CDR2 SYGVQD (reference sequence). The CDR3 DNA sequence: TGCGCCAGCAGTGAGGGGGGCGTGAATGAGCAGTTCTTC. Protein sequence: CASSEGGVNEQFF.

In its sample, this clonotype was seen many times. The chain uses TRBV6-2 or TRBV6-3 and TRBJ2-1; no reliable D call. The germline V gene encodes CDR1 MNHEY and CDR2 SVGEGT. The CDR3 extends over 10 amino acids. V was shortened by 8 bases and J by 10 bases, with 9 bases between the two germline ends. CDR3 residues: CASGRGEQFF. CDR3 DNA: TGTGCCAGCGGCCGAGGCGAGCAGTTCTTC.

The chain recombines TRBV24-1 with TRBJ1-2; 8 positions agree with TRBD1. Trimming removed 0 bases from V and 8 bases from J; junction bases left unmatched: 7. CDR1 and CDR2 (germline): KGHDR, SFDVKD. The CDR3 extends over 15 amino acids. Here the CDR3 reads CATSDLHGQGGGYTF. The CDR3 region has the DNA TGTGCCACCAGTGATTTGCACGGACAGGGAGGCGGCTACACCTTC.

The CDR3 protein is CASSFMGGAVTDTQYF. The CDR3 DNA is TGTGCCAGCAGTTTTATGGGGGGGGCGGTCACAGATACGCAGTATTTT. The rearrangement joins TRBV28 to TRBJ2-3, with D tentatively TRBD2 (7 bases). Germline V gives CDR1 MDHEN, CDR2 SYDVKM. The CDR3 is made up of 16 amino acids. V was trimmed by 3 bases and J by 2 bases, leaving 15 bases between them.

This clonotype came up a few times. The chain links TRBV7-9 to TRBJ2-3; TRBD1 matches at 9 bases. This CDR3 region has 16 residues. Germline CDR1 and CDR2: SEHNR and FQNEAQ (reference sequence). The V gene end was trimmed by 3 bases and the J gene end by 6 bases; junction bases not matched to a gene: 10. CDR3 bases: TGTGCCAGCAGCTTGTGGACAGGGGCCGTTGGGGATACGCAGTATTTT. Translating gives CASSLWTGAVGDTQYF.

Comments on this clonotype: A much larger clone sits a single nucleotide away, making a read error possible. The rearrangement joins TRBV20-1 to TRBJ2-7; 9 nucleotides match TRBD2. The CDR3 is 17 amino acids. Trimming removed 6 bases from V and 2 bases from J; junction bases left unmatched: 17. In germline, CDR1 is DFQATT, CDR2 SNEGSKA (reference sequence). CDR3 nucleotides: TGCAGTGCCTGGGATAGCGGGGGTTTCCAATTAACCTACGAGCAGTACTTC. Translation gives CSAWDSGGFQLTYEQYF.

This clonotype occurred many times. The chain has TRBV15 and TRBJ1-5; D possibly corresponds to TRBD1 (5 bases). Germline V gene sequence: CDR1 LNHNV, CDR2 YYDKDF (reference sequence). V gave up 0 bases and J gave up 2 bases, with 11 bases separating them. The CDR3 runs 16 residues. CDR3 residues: CATSRDEGGGNQPQHF. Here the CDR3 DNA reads TGTGCCACCAGCAGAGATGAAGGAGGGGGCAATCAGCCCCAGCATTTT.

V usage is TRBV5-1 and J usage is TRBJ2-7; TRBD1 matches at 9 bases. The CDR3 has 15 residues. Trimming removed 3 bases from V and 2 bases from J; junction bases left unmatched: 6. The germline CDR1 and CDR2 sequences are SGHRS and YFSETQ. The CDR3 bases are TGCGCCAGCAGCTGGACTTGGACAGGGGCCTACGAGCAGTACTTC. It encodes CASSWTWTGAYEQYF.

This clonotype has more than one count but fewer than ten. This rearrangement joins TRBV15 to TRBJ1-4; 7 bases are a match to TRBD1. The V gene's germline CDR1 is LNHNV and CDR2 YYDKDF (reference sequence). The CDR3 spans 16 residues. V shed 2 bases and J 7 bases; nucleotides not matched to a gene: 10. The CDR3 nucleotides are TGTGCCACCAGCAGATCTCCCGACAGGGAGGTTGAAAAACTGTTTTTT. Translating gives CATSRSPDREVEKLFF. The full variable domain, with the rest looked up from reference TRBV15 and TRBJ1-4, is DAMVIQNPRYQVTQFGKPVTLSCSQTLNHNVMYWYQQKSSQAPKLLFHYYDKDFNNEADTPDNFQSRRPNTSFCFLDIRSPGLGDTAMYLCATSRSPDREVEKLFFGSGTQLSVL.

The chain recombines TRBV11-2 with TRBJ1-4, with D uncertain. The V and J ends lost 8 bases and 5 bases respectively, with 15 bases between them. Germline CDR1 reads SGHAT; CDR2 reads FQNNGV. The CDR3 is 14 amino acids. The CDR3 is CASSLQLENEKLFF. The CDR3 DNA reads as TGTGCCAGCTCCCTTCAATTGGAGAATGAAAAACTGTTTTTT.

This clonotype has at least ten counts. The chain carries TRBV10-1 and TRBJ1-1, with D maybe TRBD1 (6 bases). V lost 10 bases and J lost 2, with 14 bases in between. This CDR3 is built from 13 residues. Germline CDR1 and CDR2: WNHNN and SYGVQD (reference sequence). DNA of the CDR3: TGCGCCACCAAACAGGGTTACAACACTGAAGCTTTCTTT. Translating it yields CATKQGYNTEAFF.